This T cell receptor (beta chain) is drawn from a study of cytomegalovirus exposure and HLA in healthy donors. Nominal health characterized the donors when sampled, though unrecorded immune exposures were likely. Study results and limitations: In vitro experiments confirmed that three CMV-associated chains were specific for CMV antigens. An analysis that was carried out later associated 16,951 TCR beta sequences with HLA alleles at 0.05 false discovery rate.

The PCR made use of 60 Vbeta and 13 Jbeta primers. Method: immunoSEQ multiplex PCR; TCRdb's copy keeps in-frame clones and lacks some. The data contain about 150,000 clones, about two thirds of them singletons. On this clone itself: Its antigen is as yet unknown.

Germline V gene lookup returns CDR1 SEHNR and CDR2 FQNEAQ (reference sequence). This CDR3 is built from 13 residues. The V end was cut by 4 bases, the J end by 9 bases, with 10 bases between. The chain is built from TRBV7-9 and TRBJ1-6, with D tentatively TRBD1 (6 bases). Source material: PBMCs. The receptor's source is a woman in her sixties or seventies in good health and CMV-seropositive. CDR3 coding DNA: TGTGCCAGCAGCTCCGGACAGACTTCACCCCTCCACTTT. Protein sequence: CASSSGQTSPLHF. Full variable domain (missing parts from reference TRBV7-9 and TRBJ1-6): DTGVSQNPRHKITKRGQNVTFRCDPISEHNRLYWYRQTLGQGPEFLTYFQNEAQLEKSRLLSDRFSAERPKGSFSTLEIQRTEQGDSAMYLCASSSGQTSPLHFGNGTRLTVT.